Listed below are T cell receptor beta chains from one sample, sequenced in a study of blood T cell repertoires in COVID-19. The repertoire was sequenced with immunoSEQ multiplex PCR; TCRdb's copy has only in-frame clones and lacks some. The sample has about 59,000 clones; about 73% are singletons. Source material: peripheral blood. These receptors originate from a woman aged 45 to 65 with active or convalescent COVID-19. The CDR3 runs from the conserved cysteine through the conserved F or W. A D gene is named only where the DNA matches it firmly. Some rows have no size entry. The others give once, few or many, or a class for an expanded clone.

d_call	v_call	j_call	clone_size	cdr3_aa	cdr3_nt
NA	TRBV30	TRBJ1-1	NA	CAWSLLTGSAEAFF	TGTGCCTGGAGTTTACTTACAGGGAGCGCTGAAGCTTTCTTT
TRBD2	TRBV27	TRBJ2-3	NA	CASSSQLAGSTDTQYF	TGTGCCAGCAGTTCACAACTAGCGGGTAGCACAGATACGCAGTATTTT
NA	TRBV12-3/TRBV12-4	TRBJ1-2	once	CASSPGPGYGYTF	TGTGCCAGCAGTCCCGGACCAGGGTATGGCTACACCTTC
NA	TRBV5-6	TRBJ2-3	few	CASSSTGWLGSTDTQYF	TGTGCCAGCAGCAGTACAGGGTGGCTGGGGAGCACAGATACGCAGTATTTT
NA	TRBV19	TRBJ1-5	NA	CASSIGASNQPQHF	TGTGCCAGTAGTATTGGGGCTAGCAATCAGCCCCAGCATTTT
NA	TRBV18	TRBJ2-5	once	CASSPKLERETQYF	TGTGCCAGCTCACCAAAGCTAGAAAGGGAGACCCAGTACTTC
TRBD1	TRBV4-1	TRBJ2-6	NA	CASSQGDRAGANVLTF	TGCGCCAGCAGCCAGGGAGACAGGGCTGGGGCCAACGTCCTGACTTTC
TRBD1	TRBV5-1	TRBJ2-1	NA	CASSSTGFNNEQFF	TGCGCCAGCAGCTCGACAGGGTTCAATAATGAGCAGTTCTTC
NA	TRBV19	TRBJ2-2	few	CASSIVWGAGELFF	TGTGCCAGTAGTATAGTGTGGGGGGCCGGGGAGCTGTTTTTT
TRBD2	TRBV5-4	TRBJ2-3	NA	CASSSRLAGGFRTDTQYF	TGTGCCAGCAGCTCCCGACTAGCGGGAGGTTTTAGGACAGATACGCAGTATTTT